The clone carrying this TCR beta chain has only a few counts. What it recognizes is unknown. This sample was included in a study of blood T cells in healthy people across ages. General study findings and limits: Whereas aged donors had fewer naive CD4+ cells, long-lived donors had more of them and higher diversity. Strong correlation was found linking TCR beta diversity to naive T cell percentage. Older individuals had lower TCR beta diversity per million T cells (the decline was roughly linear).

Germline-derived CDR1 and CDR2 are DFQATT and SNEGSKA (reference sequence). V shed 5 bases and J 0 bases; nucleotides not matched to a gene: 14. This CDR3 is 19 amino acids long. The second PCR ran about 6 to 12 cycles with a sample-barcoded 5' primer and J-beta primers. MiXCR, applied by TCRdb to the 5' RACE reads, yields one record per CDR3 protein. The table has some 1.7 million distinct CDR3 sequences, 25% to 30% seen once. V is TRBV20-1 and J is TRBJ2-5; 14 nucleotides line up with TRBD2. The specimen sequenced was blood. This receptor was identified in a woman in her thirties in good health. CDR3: CSAPRWTSGGLKYQETQYF. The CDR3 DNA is TGCAGTGCTCCCCGCTGGACTAGCGGGGGGCTCAAGTACCAAGAGACCCAGTACTTC.